The rows below give T cell receptor beta chains drawn from one sample of a study of shared clonotypes between healthy human individuals. TCRdb's copy holds only in-frame clones and misses some; the assay was immunoSEQ multiplex PCR. The sample lists 2 million to 2.5 million clones, just under 95% occurring once. Sequenced input: naive CD8+ T cells sorted from blood. The receptors come from a man between 18 and 35 years old in good health. Both conserved end residues are part of each CDR3. The D gene is left open where the match is weak. For some rows the clone size is stated as once, few or many, or as a class when expanded; others skip it.

size,V,D,J,DNA,CDR3
-,TRBV9,TRBD1,TRBJ1-2,TGTGCCAGCAGCCAAGCCGGGACAGGTGAAGGCTACACCTTC,CASSQAGTGEGYTF
-,TRBV5-1,TRBD1,TRBJ2-5,TGCGCCAGCAGCTTGGTACCAGGGGGACAAGAGACCCAGTACTTC,CASSLVPGGQETQYF
few,TRBV30,TRBD2,TRBJ2-1,TGTGCCTTGACCCCCAGGACTGGGCTAGCGGGGTCCTACAATGAGCAGTTCTTC,CALTPRTGLAGSYNEQFF
-,TRBV7-9,TRBD1,TRBJ2-5,TGTGCCAGCAGCCATATTGGGACAGGGGGCCCCCAAGAGACCCAGTACTTC,CASSHIGTGGPQETQYF
-,TRBV5-4,-,TRBJ2-7,TGTGCCAGCAGCTTCGACAGGTCCTACGAGCAGTACTTC,CASSFDRSYEQYF
-,TRBV30,TRBD1,TRBJ2-7,TGTGCCTGGAGTGTAGGGACAGGGGGATTCAACGAGCAGTACTTC,CAWSVGTGGFNEQYF
-,TRBV7-2,TRBD1,TRBJ1-5,TGTGCCAGCAGCCTCAACAGGGGGAACAATCAGCCCCAGCATTTT,CASSLNRGNNQPQHF
-,TRBV27,-,TRBJ1-5,TGTGCCAGCAGTTACACAGGAGGCAATCAGCCCCAGCATTTT,CASSYTGGNQPQHF
-,TRBV7-9,-,TRBJ1-1,TGTGCCAGCAGCTTAGTGGGCAGTCATATCGGAGCTTTCTTT,CASSLVGSHIGAFF
-,TRBV4-3,-,TRBJ2-1,TGCGCCAGCAGCCAAGTTCCCCACTGGACTGATTCCTACAATGAGCAGTTCTTC,CASSQVPHWTDSYNEQFF
-,TRBV6-5,-,TRBJ2-7,TGTGCCAGCAGTTACATGAGGACAGACTACGAGCAGTACTTC,CASSYMRTDYEQYF
-,TRBV4-2,TRBD1,TRBJ2-7,TGTGCCAGCAGCCAACAACCGGGACAGGGTGAGGCCTACGAGCAGTACTTC,CASSQQPGQGEAYEQYF
few,TRBV14,-,TRBJ2-1,TGTGCCAGCAGCCAAGGTGACGGGACCTACAATGAGCAGTTCTTC,CASSQGDGTYNEQFF
-,TRBV9,TRBD1,TRBJ2-2,TGTGCCAGCAGCCCCACAGGGGGCGCAGGCGGGGAGCTGTTTTTT,CASSPTGGAGGELFF
once,TRBV6-5,-,TRBJ2-1,TGTGCCAGCAGTTACCAAGGGGGACACAATGAGCAGTTCTTC,CASSYQGGHNEQFF
-,TRBV6-5,TRBD1,TRBJ1-3,TGTGCCAGCAACCAGGGGGCGGGAGGAAACACCATATATTTT,CASNQGAGGNTIYF
-,TRBV6-5,TRBD2,TRBJ2-7,TGTGCCAGCAGCCCCGGGACTAGCGGGAGCCACGAGCAGTACTTC,CASSPGTSGSHEQYF
-,TRBV11-3,TRBD1,TRBJ2-3,TGTGCCAGCAGCTCGGACAGGGGTTTCACAGATACGCAGTATTTT,CASSSDRGFTDTQYF
-,TRBV7-9,-,TRBJ1-1,TGTGCCAGCAGCTTAGCGGAGGGGGTGCGGACTGAAGCTTTCTTT,CASSLAEGVRTEAFF
-,TRBV6-5,-,TRBJ1-2,TGTGCCAGCGGGGGAAACTATGGCTACACCTTC,CASGGNYGYTF
-,TRBV11-2,-,TRBJ2-7,TGTGCCAGCAGCTTGCTTACGTACGAGCAGTACTTC,CASSLLTYEQYF
-,TRBV7-9,-,TRBJ1-1,TGTGCCAGCAGCTTACCGACAGGTCTGAGCACTGAAGCTTTCTTT,CASSLPTGLSTEAFF
-,TRBV5-6,TRBD2,TRBJ2-1,TGTGCCAGCAGCTTGGGGTCTAGCGGGAGATTAAATGAGCAGTTCTTC,CASSLGSSGRLNEQFF
-,TRBV29-1,TRBD2,TRBJ2-7,TGCAGCGTTTTCGGACTAGCGGGAGTGGACGAGCAGTACTTC,CSVFGLAGVDEQYF
-,TRBV4-1,TRBD2,TRBJ2-1,TGCGCCAGCAGCCAAGAGCTAGCGGGAGGCTATGAGCAGTTCTTC,CASSQELAGGYEQFF
-,TRBV10-3,TRBD2,TRBJ2-6,TGTGCCATCAGTGAGCGGCTAGCGGATCTCTCTGGGGCCAACGTCCTGACTTTC,CAISERLADLSGANVLTF
-,TRBV30,-,TRBJ2-6,TGTGCCTGGAGTGTATACCAGGGCTCTGGGGCCAACGTCCTGACTTTC,CAWSVYQGSGANVLTF
-,TRBV7-3,TRBD1,TRBJ1-2,TGTGCCAGCAGCAACCCGGGACAGGGGGACTATGGCTACACCTTC,CASSNPGQGDYGYTF
-,TRBV4-1,-,TRBJ2-1,TGCGCCAGCAGCCAAGGGGCTAGCCCTACGGATGAGCAGTTCTTC,CASSQGASPTDEQFF
few,TRBV30,-,TRBJ1-1,TGTGCCTGGAACTACGAGGGGGAAGCTTTCTTT,CAWNYEGEAFF
-,TRBV2,TRBD1,TRBJ1-4,TGTGCCAGCAGTAGGGGACAGGGGCATGAAAAACTGTTTTTT,CASSRGQGHEKLFF
-,TRBV9,-,TRBJ1-2,TGTGCCAGCAGCGTAGAGGGGCAAGGAGAAGACTATGGCTACACCTTC,CASSVEGQGEDYGYTF
once,TRBV5-4,TRBD1,TRBJ1-3,TGTGCCAGCAGCACCGGGACAGGGAGGGACACCATATATTTT,CASSTGTGRDTIYF
-,TRBV4-1,-,TRBJ1-1,TGCGCCAGCAGCCAAGTAACGGTGATGAACACTGAAGCTTTCTTT,CASSQVTVMNTEAFF
-,TRBV9,-,TRBJ2-2,TGTGCCAGCAGTGATGGGCGGCACCACACCGGGGAGCTGTTTTTT,CASSDGRHHTGELFF
-,TRBV5-6,-,TRBJ2-6,TGTGCCAGCAGCCCCACTGGGGCCAACGTCCTGACTTTC,CASSPTGANVLTF
-,TRBV7-9,-,TRBJ1-2,TGTGCCAGCAGGGGCGGTAACTATGGCTACACCTTC,CASRGGNYGYTF
-,TRBV27,-,TRBJ2-7,TGTGCCAGCAGTTTGGGGGGACCCAAATCCTACGAGCAGTACTTC,CASSLGGPKSYEQYF
few,TRBV5-6,TRBD1,TRBJ1-2,TGTGCCAGCAGCTTGGTCGACAGGGTGGATGGCTACACCTTC,CASSLVDRVDGYTF
-,TRBV4-1,-,TRBJ2-7,TGCGCCAGCAGCCATCTGACAGGCCAAAACTCCTACGAGCAGTACTTC,CASSHLTGQNSYEQYF
-,TRBV30,-,TRBJ2-7,TGTGCCTGGAGTGCGGGGGTCGAGCAGTACTTC,CAWSAGVEQYF
-,TRBV4-1,TRBD2,TRBJ2-1,TGCGCCAGCAGCCAAGATTCTAGCGGGGGGGCGTACAATGAGCAGTTCTTC,CASSQDSSGGAYNEQFF
-,TRBV4-3,TRBD2,TRBJ2-7,TGCGCCAGCAGCGAAACGGCTAGCGGCTCCTACGAGCAGTACTTC,CASSETASGSYEQYF
once,TRBV5-6,-,TRBJ1-4,TGTGCCAGCAGCCCAGGGAACCTTAATGAAAAACTGTTTTTT,CASSPGNLNEKLFF
-,TRBV7-4,-,TRBJ1-6,TGTGCCAGCAGCTTAAGGGTTTGGGACAAAAATTCACCCCTCCACTTT,CASSLRVWDKNSPLHF
-,TRBV9,-,TRBJ2-7,TGTGCCAGCAGCGCCGGCGGGGGCGCCTACGAGCAGTACTTC,CASSAGGGAYEQYF
-,TRBV2,-,TRBJ2-1,TGTGCCAGCAGGTTGCCCTACAATGAGCAGTTCTTC,CASRLPYNEQFF
-,TRBV27,TRBD2,TRBJ2-3,TGTGCCAGCAGTTTAGGAACTAGCGGGGGGGATACGCAGTATTTT,CASSLGTSGGDTQYF
-,TRBV30,-,TRBJ1-6,TGTGCCTGGAGTGTTGTAGACTATAATTCACCCCTCCACTTT,CAWSVVDYNSPLHF
-,TRBV7-9,TRBD1,TRBJ2-1,TGTGCCAGCAGCTTAGGGACAGGGGGAGTCAATGAGCAGTTCTTC,CASSLGTGGVNEQFF
-,TRBV5-8,TRBD1,TRBJ1-5,TGTGCCAGCAGCTTGAAGGGACAGGCGAATCAGCCCCAGCATTTT,CASSLKGQANQPQHF
-,TRBV7-3,TRBD1,TRBJ2-7,TGTGCCAGCAGCGATGACAGGGGCGAGCAGTACTTC,CASSDDRGEQYF
-,TRBV2,-,TRBJ2-2,TGTGCCAGCAGTGCTGGGGCTCGAGGGGAGCTGTTTTTT,CASSAGARGELFF
-,TRBV11-2,-,TRBJ1-2,TGTGCCAGCAGCTTTGATAGCAACTATGGCTACACCTTC,CASSFDSNYGYTF
-,TRBV5-1,-,TRBJ2-1,TGCGCCAGCAGCGCTCCAGAGAGCTCCTACAATGAGCAGTTCTTC,CASSAPESSYNEQFF